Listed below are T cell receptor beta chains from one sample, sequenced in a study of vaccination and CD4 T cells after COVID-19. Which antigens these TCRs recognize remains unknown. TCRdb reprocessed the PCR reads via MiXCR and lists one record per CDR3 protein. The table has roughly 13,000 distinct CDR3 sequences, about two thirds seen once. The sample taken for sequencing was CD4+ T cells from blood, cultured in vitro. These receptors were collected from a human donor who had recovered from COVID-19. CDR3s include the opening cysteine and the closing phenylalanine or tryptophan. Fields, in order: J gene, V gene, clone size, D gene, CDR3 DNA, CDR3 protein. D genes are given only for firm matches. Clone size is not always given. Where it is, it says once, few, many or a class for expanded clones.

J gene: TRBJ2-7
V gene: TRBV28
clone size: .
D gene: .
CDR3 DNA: TGTGCCAGCAGGGGACCGGTCGTTGACGAGCAGTACTTC
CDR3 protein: CASRGPVVDEQYF

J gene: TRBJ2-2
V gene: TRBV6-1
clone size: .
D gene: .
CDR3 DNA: TGTGCCACGGCGTGGGATAACACCGGGGAGCTGTTTTTT
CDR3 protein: CATAWDNTGELFF

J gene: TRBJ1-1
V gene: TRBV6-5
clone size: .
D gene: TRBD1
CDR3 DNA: TGTGCCAGCAGTTATGTACAGGGGGCAATAGAGACTGAAGCTTTCTTT
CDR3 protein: CASSYVQGAIETEAFF

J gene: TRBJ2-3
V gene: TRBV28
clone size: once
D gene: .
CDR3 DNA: TGTGCCAGCACTGATACTACTAGCACAGATACGCAGTATTTT
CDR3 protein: CASTDTTSTDTQYF

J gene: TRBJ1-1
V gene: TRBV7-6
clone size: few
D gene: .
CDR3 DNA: TGTGCCAGCAGCTTAGACAGGAACACTGAAGCTTTCTTT
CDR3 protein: CASSLDRNTEAFF

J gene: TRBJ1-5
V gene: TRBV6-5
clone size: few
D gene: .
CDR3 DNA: TGTGCCAGCAGTTTTGGGGGACCCGGCAATCAGCCCCAGCATTTT
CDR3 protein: CASSFGGPGNQPQHF

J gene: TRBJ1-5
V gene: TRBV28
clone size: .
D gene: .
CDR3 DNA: TGTGCCAGCAGATATTCCGGACAGAACAATCAGCCCCAGCATTTT
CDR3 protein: CASRYSGQNNQPQHF

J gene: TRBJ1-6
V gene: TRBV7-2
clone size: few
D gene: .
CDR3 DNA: TGTGCCAGCAGCCCCGGGAGGGTAGGCTCACCCCTCCACTTT
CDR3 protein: CASSPGRVGSPLHF

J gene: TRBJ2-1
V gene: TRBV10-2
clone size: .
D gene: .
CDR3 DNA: TGCGCCAGCCAGCGTCAAAGCTCCTACAATGAGCAGTTCTTC
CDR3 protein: CASQRQSSYNEQFF

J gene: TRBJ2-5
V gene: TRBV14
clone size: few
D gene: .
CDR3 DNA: TGTGCCAGCAGCCAAGCAACGTACCAAGAGACCCAGTACTTC
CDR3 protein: CASSQATYQETQYF

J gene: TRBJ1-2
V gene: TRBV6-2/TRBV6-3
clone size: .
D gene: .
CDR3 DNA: TGTGCCAGCAGTTACAGGGTGGCGGATGGCTACACCTTC
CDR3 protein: CASSYRVADGYTF

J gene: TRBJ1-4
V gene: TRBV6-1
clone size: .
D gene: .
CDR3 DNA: TGTGCCAGCCAAGGGGTGGGAGAAAAACTGTTTTTT
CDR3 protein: CASQGVGEKLFF

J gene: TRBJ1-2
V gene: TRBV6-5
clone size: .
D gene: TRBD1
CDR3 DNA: TGTGCCAGCAGTTACGGGGACAGATCCTATGGCTACACCTTC
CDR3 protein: CASSYGDRSYGYTF

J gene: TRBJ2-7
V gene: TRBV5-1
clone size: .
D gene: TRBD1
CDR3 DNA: TGCGCCAGCAGCTCTGCACCGGGACAGGGCTCCTACGAGCAGTACTTC
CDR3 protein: CASSSAPGQGSYEQYF

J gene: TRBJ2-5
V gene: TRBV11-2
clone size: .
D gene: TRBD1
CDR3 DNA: TGTGCCAGTAGGGGACAGAAAGAGACCCAGTACTTC
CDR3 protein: CASRGQKETQYF

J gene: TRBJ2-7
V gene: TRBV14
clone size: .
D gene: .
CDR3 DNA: TGTGCCAGCAGCCAGACCGGACCGCGCTACGAGCAGTACTTC
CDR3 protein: CASSQTGPRYEQYF

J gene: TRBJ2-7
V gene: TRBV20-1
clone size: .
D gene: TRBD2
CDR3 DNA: TGCAGTGCTAGGGGGGGTGGCAGCGGGAGGGCCGGCGAGCAGTACTTC
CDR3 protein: CSARGGGSGRAGEQYF

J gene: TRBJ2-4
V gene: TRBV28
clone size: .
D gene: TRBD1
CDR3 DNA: TGTGCCAGCCAGACAGGGGGCTGGGACATTCAGTACTTC
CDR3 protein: CASQTGGWDIQYF

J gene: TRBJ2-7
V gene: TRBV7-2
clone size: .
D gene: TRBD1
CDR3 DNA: TGTGCCAGCAGCCTAGGGACAGGCCACGCCTACGAGCAGTACTTC
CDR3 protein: CASSLGTGHAYEQYF

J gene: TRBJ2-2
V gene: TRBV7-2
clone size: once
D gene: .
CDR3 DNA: TGTGCCAGCAGCTTAAAGGACAGACATACCGGGGAGCTGTTTTTT
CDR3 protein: CASSLKDRHTGELFF

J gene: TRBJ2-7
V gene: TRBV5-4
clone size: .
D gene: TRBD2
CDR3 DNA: TGTGCCAGCAGCGATAGCGGGAGGGACAACGAGCAGTACTTC
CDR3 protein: CASSDSGRDNEQYF

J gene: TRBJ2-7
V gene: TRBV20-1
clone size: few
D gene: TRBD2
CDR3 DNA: TGCAGTGCTACCATTCGACTAGCGGGGCAGTACTTC
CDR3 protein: CSATIRLAGQYF

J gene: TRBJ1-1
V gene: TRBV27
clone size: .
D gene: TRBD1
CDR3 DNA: TGTGCCAGCAGTCCCGACAGGGGCACTGAAGCTTTCTTT
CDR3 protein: CASSPDRGTEAFF

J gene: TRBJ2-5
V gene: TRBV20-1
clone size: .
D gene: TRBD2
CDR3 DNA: TGCAGTGCTAGAGATCGTACTAGCGGGAGAGAGACCCAGTACTTC
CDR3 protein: CSARDRTSGRETQYF